The T cell receptor (beta chain) described here comes from a study of cytomegalovirus exposure and HLA in healthy donors. Study-level findings and limits: Later work showed greater clonal expansion in HLA-associated TCR beta chains than in equally common others.

On this clone itself: Its specificity is unknown.

This CDR3 has 13 residues. Trimming took 4 bases from V and 2 from J, leaving 9 bases between them. Germline V gene sequence: CDR1 SGHVS, CDR2 FQNEAQ. The PCR made use of 60 Vbeta and 13 Jbeta primers. TCRdb's copy holds only in-frame clones and misses some; the assay was immunoSEQ multiplex PCR. The sample lists about 170,000 clones, roughly four fifths occurring once. The material sequenced was PBMCs. This sequence was found in a man between 18 and 35 years old in good health and CMV-seronegative. The chain uses TRBV7-8 and TRBJ2-7; TRBD1 might be the D (6 bases). The chain's CDR3 is CASSWDIPYEQYF. CDR3 coding DNA: TGTGCCAGCAGCTGGGACATCCCCTACGAGCAGTACTTC. The full variable domain, its missing parts supplied by reference TRBV7-8 and TRBJ2-7, is GAGVSQSPRYKVAKRGQDVALRCDPISGHVSLFWYQQALGQGPEFLTYFQNEAQLDKSGLPSDRFFAERPEGSVSTLKIQRTQQEDSAVYLCASSWDIPYEQYFGPGTRLTVT.